The clone carrying this T cell receptor (beta chain) is a singleton in its sample. The target antigen is unknown. This record belongs to a study of lymphopenia after photon versus proton radiotherapy. Whole-study findings and limits: A bigger post-nadir fall in TCR diversity correlated inversely with survival time in deceased patients. Survival link was tested only in deceased patients; proton benefit remains a possibility. Under photons, naive T cells and diversity fell while effector/memory populations rose.

Clones were read by immunoSEQ multiplex PCR, and TCRdb kept only the in-frame ones, dropping some. This table holds approximately 71,000 clones, approximately 91% found once. The CDR3 spans 17 residues. V was cut by 4 bases and J by 4 bases, with 20 bases left in between. Germline CDR1 reads SGHTA; CDR2 reads FQGNSA. This clonotype originated in a woman between 65 and 79 years old with pancreatic cancer. The chain is built from TRBV7-2 and TRBJ2-1; TRBD2 is a possible D gene (6 bases). The specimen was peripheral blood, collected from a patient treated with photon-based radiotherapy. Here the CDR3 DNA reads TGTGCCAGCAGCTCACTCATGTTCGGGACTGGTTACAATGAGCAGTTCTTC. Translated: CASSSLMFGTGYNEQFF.